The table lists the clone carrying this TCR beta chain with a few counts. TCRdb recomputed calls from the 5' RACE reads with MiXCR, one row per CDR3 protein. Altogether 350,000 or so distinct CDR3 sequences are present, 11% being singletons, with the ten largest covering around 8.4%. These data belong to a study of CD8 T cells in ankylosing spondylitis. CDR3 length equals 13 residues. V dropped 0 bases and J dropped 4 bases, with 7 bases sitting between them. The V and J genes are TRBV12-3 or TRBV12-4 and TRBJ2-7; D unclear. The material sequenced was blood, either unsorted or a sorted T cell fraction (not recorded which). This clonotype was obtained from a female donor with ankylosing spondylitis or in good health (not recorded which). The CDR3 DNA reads TGTGCCAGCAGTTTAGCAGGCTGGTACGAGCAGTACTTC. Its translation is CASSLAGWYEQYF.